These 31 T cell receptor beta chains originate from one sample sequenced in a study of molecular identifiers for immune sequencing clone quantification. Using its own MiXCR run on the PCR reads, TCRdb lists one record per CDR3 protein. The sample consists of 300,000 to 350,000 distinct CDR3 sequences, 20% to 25% of them appearing once. The sequencing sample was made of naive CD8+ T cells from blood, with Jurkat cell RNA spiked in. Subset given: FACS-sorted CD8+CD4-CCR7+CD45RA+ naive T cells. The receptors were gathered from a human donor in good health. Some libraries in this study had Jurkat cell RNA spiked in.

Only a few counts were recorded for this clonotype. The chain links TRBV12-3 or TRBV12-4 to TRBJ2-2; D possibly corresponds to TRBD1 (6 bases). CDR3 size: 14 residues. The germline V and J ends were trimmed by 5 bases and 5 bases, with 12 bases remaining between them. As DNA, the CDR3 is TGTGCCAGCAGTGGACAGCTGGGTACCGGGGAGCTGTTTTTT. This encodes CASSGQLGTGELFF.

This clonotype was picked up many times. The chain recombines TRBV5-1 with TRBJ2-5; 7 nucleotides agree with TRBD2. The CDR3 extends over 16 amino acids. The J segment lost 0 bases and the V segment lost 3 bases, leaving 8 bases of the junction unmatched. Germline loops: CDR1 SGHRS, CDR2 YFSETQ. The CDR3 region has the DNA TGCGCCAGCAGCTCCCGGGACTACGAGTACCAAGAGACCCAGTACTTC. Translating gives CASSSRDYEYQETQYF.

In its sample, this clonotype was seen many times. The rearrangement joins TRBV12-3 or TRBV12-4 to TRBJ1-4; D possibly corresponds to TRBD1 (5 bases). V shed 5 bases and J shed 6 bases, with 13 bases lying between them. The CDR3 runs to 14 residues. CDR3 residues: CASSEAGKDEKLFF. As DNA, the CDR3 is TGTGCCAGCAGTGAAGCAGGGAAGGATGAAAAACTGTTTTTT.

In this sample, this clonotype turned up many times. The rearrangement links TRBV7-9 to TRBJ2-1; D remains unclear. The CDR3 runs to 12 residues. The V gene's germline CDR1 is SEHNR and CDR2 FQNEAQ (reference sequence). Trimming pared 2 bases from V and 2 bases from J, leaving 1 base between. CDR3 DNA sequence: TGTGCCAGCAGCTTACCCTACAATGAGCAGTTCTTC. Translation gives CASSLPYNEQFF.

As for this clonotype: This sequence may be a read error, since a much larger clone differs from it by one base. J is TRBJ2-7 and V is TRBV7-9; TRBD2 agrees at 9 bases. Germline V gene sequence: CDR1 SEHNR, CDR2 FQNEAQ (reference sequence). The CDR3 has 16 residues. Germline trimming cut 7 bases from V and 2 bases from J; bases unmatched to any gene: 12. Written as DNA, the CDR3 is TGTGCCAGCAACTCCTTTAGCGGGGGAGAGGCCTACGAGCAGTACTTC. Translation: CASNSFSGGEAYEQYF.

CDR3 sequence (DNA): TGTGCCAGCAGCTTAGGCCGGGACAGCTCCTACAATGAGCAGTTCTTC. The encoded protein is CASSLGRDSSYNEQFF. The V gene is TRBV11-3, the J gene TRBJ2-1; 7 nucleotides agree with TRBD1. The germline CDR1 and CDR2 sequences are SGHNT and YENEEA. This CDR3 comprises 16 residues. J was trimmed by 0 bases and V by 1 base; bases with no gene match: 3.

In regard to this clonotype: One base away lies a much larger clone, so this may be a sequencing read error. The conserved phenylalanine or tryptophan normally closing the CDR3 is absent here, so this likely arose from a read error. V usage is TRBV7-9 and J usage is TRBJ1-1, with unresolved D. There are 14 residues in the CDR3. V lost 6 bases to trimming and J lost 1 base, with 12 bases between them. Germline V gene sequence: CDR1 SEHNR, CDR2 FQNEAQ (reference sequence). The CDR3 region is CASRPFGQNTEAFL. Here the CDR3 DNA reads TGTGCCAGCAGGCCCTTTGGTCAGAACACTGAAGCTTTCCTT.

With regard to this clonotype: A read error may be the cause here, since a much bigger clone is one base away. V gene TRBV20-1 combines with J gene TRBJ2-7, with TRBD2 matching 7 bases. Germline CDR1 and CDR2: DFQATT and SNEGSKA (reference sequence). The CDR3 extends over 12 amino acids. The junction had 5 bases not matched to a gene; V was cut back by 5 bases and J by 4 bases. In nucleotides, the CDR3 is TGCAGTGCTGATGGGGGAGGGTACGAGCAGTACTTC. Translating gives CSADGGGYEQYF.

This clonotype was observed at least ten times. V gene TRBV2 combines with J gene TRBJ1-1; no definite D call. The germline gives CDR1 SNHLY, CDR2 FYNNEI. The CDR3 is made up of 12 amino acids. V was pared by 8 bases and J by 1 base, with 8 bases between. The CDR3 DNA sequence: TGTGCCAGCCTACGGAAGAACACTGAAGCTTTCTTT. Translation gives CASLRKNTEAFF.

As regards this clonotype: This may come from a read error, since a much larger clone is one base off. The rearrangement uses TRBV9 and TRBJ1-3, with D unclear. The CDR3 has 16 amino acids. Germline V CDR1 and CDR2: SGDLS, YYNGEE. CDR3 nucleotides: TGTGCCAGCAGCGTAGACCGGGGAAGCTCTGGAAGCACCATATATTTT. Its translation is CASSVDRGSSGSTIYF.

The table lists this clonotype with a few counts. This chain links TRBV4-1 with TRBJ2-3, with D tentatively TRBD1 or TRBD2 (6 bases each). Trimming took 6 bases from V and 0 from J, leaving 16 bases between them. Germline V gives CDR1 MGHRA, CDR2 YSYEKL. There are 16 residues in the CDR3. The chain's CDR3 is CASRPEGGFSTDTQYF. CDR3 DNA sequence: TGCGCCAGCAGACCCGAGGGGGGCTTCAGCACAGATACGCAGTATTTT.

This clonotype appeared many times. CDR3 sequence (DNA): TGTGCCAGCAGCTTAGGGACAGGGGTGGCTTTCTTT. Protein product: CASSLGTGVAFF. The chain has TRBV13 and TRBJ1-1, with TRBD1 identical over 8 bases. Losses at the gene ends were 0 bases for V and 11 bases for J; bases not matched to a gene: 2. The CDR3 is 12 amino acids. Germline CDR1 is PRHDT and CDR2 is FYEKMQ (reference sequence).

This clonotype was found many times. The gene calls are TRBV7-9 and TRBJ2-7, with D perhaps matching TRBD1 (6 bases). CDR1 is SEHNR and CDR2 is FQNEAQ in the germline V gene (reference sequence). The CDR3 contains 13 residues. V lost 4 bases and J lost 0, with 7 bases in between. The CDR3 sequence is CASSSDSSYEQYF. CDR3 bases: TGTGCCAGCAGCTCGGACAGCTCCTACGAGCAGTACTTC.

Concerning this clonotype: A much larger clone is a single base away; this may be a read error. This likely comes from a read error, as the CDR3 has no conserved phenylalanine or tryptophan at its end. The chain uses TRBV11-2 and TRBJ2-1; D is undetermined. Germline V lookup: CDR1 SGHAT, CDR2 FQNNGV. V was shortened by 2 bases and J by 4 bases, with 6 bases between the two germline ends. This CDR3 has 13 residues. The chain's CDR3 is CASSLNQYNEQFL. The CDR3 coding sequence is TGTGCCAGCAGCTTAAACCAATACAATGAGCAGTTCCTC.

This CDR3 is CASSSLLNTIYF. The CDR3 nucleotides are TGTGCCAGCAGCTCGCTTTTGAACACCATATATTTT. This chain uses TRBV11-2 with TRBJ1-3, with unresolved D. This CDR3 is 12 amino acids long. Trimming removed 4 bases at V and 7 bases at J, with 8 bases between. Germline V gene data show CDR1 as SGHAT and CDR2 as FQNNGV.

This clonotype has a count of ten or more. The chain is built from TRBV27 and TRBJ1-5; possible D gene TRBD1, 5 bases. The ends were cut back, 2 bases at V and 6 bases at J, with 14 bases in the middle. Germline-derived CDR1 and CDR2 are MNHEY and SMNVEV (reference sequence). This CDR3 has 15 residues. The CDR3 spells CASSLTQGPLQPQHF. The CDR3 nucleotides are TGTGCCAGCAGTTTAACGCAGGGTCCCCTTCAGCCCCAGCATTTT.

Many counts were recorded for this clonotype. The chain links TRBV6-6 to TRBJ2-5; 8 positions match TRBD1. This CDR3 region has 15 residues. V was clipped by 5 bases and J by 0 bases; unmatched bases: 5. The germline CDR1 and CDR2 sequences are MNHNY and SVGAGI (reference sequence). Here the CDR3 DNA reads TGTGCCAGCAGTCCGGACAGGGCGTACCAAGAGACCCAGTACTTC. This codes for CASSPDRAYQETQYF.

There are many counts of this clonotype. The rearrangement uses TRBV30 and TRBJ2-1, with D possibly TRBD2 on 5 matching bases. The CDR3 is 15 residues long. Germline CDR1 is GTSNPN and CDR2 is SVGIG (reference sequence). V was clipped by 4 bases and J by 0 bases, with 13 bases between them. CDR3 sequence (DNA): TGTGCCTGGAACCTAGCCCCGATCTCCTACAATGAGCAGTTCTTC. Translated: CAWNLAPISYNEQFF.

This clonotype was picked up many times. The chain is built from TRBV14 and TRBJ2-2; 7 nucleotides line up with TRBD1. This CDR3 region has 16 residues. CDR1 SGHDN and CDR2 FVKESK come from the germline V gene. Unmatched junction bases numbered 7, after V lost 4 bases and J lost 2 bases. This chain's CDR3 is CASSPKTGINTGELFF. The DNA of the CDR3 is TGTGCCAGCAGCCCGAAGACAGGGATAAACACCGGGGAGCTGTTTTTT.

This clonotype has a count of ten or more. The genes are TRBV29-1 and TRBJ1-4, with D unresolved. CDR1 is SQVTM and CDR2 is ANQGSEA in the germline V gene. Deletions cut 3 bases from V and 5 bases from J, with 13 bases between. This CDR3 has 14 residues. The CDR3 nucleotides read TGCAGCGTTGACGAGGACGGAACAAATGAAAAACTGTTTTTT. It yields the protein CSVDEDGTNEKLFF.

The chain is built from TRBV19 and TRBJ2-2; D call uncertain. Germline loops: CDR1 LNHDA, CDR2 SQIVND (reference sequence). The V end lost 2 bases, the J end lost 5 bases, and 6 bases lay between the germline ends. The CDR3 has 13 residues. CDR3 protein: CASSILNTGELFF. In DNA form, the CDR3 reads TGTGCCAGTAGTATACTCAATACCGGGGAGCTGTTTTTT.

This clonotype appeared many times. The chain joins TRBV29-1 to TRBJ1-1; perhaps TRBD1 as D (5 bases). V dropped 6 bases and J dropped 4 bases, with 18 bases sitting between them. Germline CDR1 and CDR2: SQVTM and ANQGSEA. The CDR3 contains 14 residues. Here the CDR3 DNA reads TGCAGCGTGCCCCTCCCGGGGGGTAGCACTGAAGCTTTCTTT. Translating it yields CSVPLPGGSTEAFF.

The rearrangement joins TRBV7-9 to TRBJ2-7, with D tentatively TRBD1 (6 bases). The CDR3 extends over 16 amino acids. The ends were cut back, 1 base at V and 0 bases at J, with 13 bases in the middle. From germline, CDR1 is SEHNR and CDR2 FQNEAQ (reference sequence). Here the CDR3 reads CASSLVGRGNSYEQYF. CDR3 bases: TGTGCCAGCAGCTTAGTGGGCAGGGGCAACTCCTACGAGCAGTACTTC.

This clonotype was seen at least ten times. The chain uses TRBV5-4 and TRBJ2-7, with D uncertain. This CDR3 comprises 13 residues. Germline loops: CDR1 SGHNT, CDR2 YYREEE (reference sequence). Deletions cut 2 bases from V and 4 bases from J, with 10 bases between. The CDR3 sequence is CASSLVGDYEQYF. CDR3 bases: TGTGCCAGCAGCTTAGTTGGGGATTACGAGCAGTACTTC.

This chain connects TRBV19 to TRBJ1-5; D is undetermined. The germline V and J ends were trimmed by 4 bases and 3 bases, with 13 bases remaining between them. From germline, CDR1 is LNHDA and CDR2 SQIVND (reference sequence). The CDR3 sequence is 15 residues long. In DNA, the CDR3 is TGTGCCAGTAGTACTGCTGGAAGGACCAATCAGCCCCAGCATTTT. Protein sequence: CASSTAGRTNQPQHF.

On this clonotype itself: A much larger clone differs from this one at a single base, so this may be a read error. The gene calls are TRBV5-8 and TRBJ2-7, with 7 bases that match TRBD1. This CDR3 spans 13 amino acids. Germline assignment: CDR1 SGHTS and CDR2 YDEGEE. The CDR3 region has the DNA TGTGCCAGCAGCCCGATGACAGGGTACGAGCAGTGCTTC. Encoded protein: CASSPMTGYEQCF.

This clonotype occurred a few times. The chain employs TRBV5-6 and TRBJ2-3, with 11 bases matching TRBD2. V lost 4 bases to trimming and J lost 2 bases; unmatched junction nucleotides: 9. The CDR3 runs 17 residues. From germline, CDR1 is SGHDT and CDR2 YYEEEE. The CDR3 loop is CASSPWGLAVNTDTQYF. The CDR3 DNA follows: TGTGCCAGCAGCCCTTGGGGACTAGCGGTCAACACAGATACGCAGTATTTT.

This clonotype appeared many times. The chain joins TRBV7-9 to TRBJ2-5; 8 nucleotides match TRBD2. CDR1 SEHNR and CDR2 FQNEAQ come from the germline V gene (reference sequence). J gave up 1 base and V 6 bases, and 4 bases lay outside the gene matches. CDR3 length equals 14 residues. The CDR3 protein is CASRISGVQETQYF. The CDR3 nucleotides read TGTGCCAGCAGGATTAGCGGGGTCCAAGAGACCCAGTACTTC. The entire variable domain, with the rest obtained from reference TRBV7-9 and TRBJ2-5, is as follows: DTGVSQNPRHKITKRGQNVTFRCDPISEHNRLYWYRQTLGQGPEFLTYFQNEAQLEKSRLLSDRFSAERPKGSFSTLEIQRTEQGDSAMYLCASRISGVQETQYFGPGTRLLVL.

In this sample, this clonotype turned up many times. The chain combines TRBV7-2 with TRBJ2-3; 11 nucleotides align to TRBD2. Germline values: CDR1 SGHTA, CDR2 FQGNSA. Trimming removed 5 bases from V and 4 bases from J; junction bases left unmatched: 8. This CDR3 comprises 16 residues. The CDR3 DNA follows: TGTGCCAGCAGCCCACCGATTAGCGGGAGGGCAGATACGCAGTATTTT. Its translation is CASSPPISGRADTQYF.

The gene calls are TRBV7-9 and TRBJ2-5; possibly TRBD1 for D (7 bases). Germline-derived CDR1 and CDR2 are SEHNR and FQNEAQ (reference sequence). This CDR3 comprises 16 residues. The V and J ends lost 4 bases and 5 bases respectively, with 20 bases between them. CDR3 region: CASSSRLQGGVETQYF. The CDR3 DNA reads as TGTGCCAGCAGCTCTAGGCTGCAGGGGGGAGTGGAGACCCAGTACTTC. Drawing the rest from reference TRBV7-9 and TRBJ2-5, the complete variable domain is DTGVSQNPRHKITKRGQNVTFRCDPISEHNRLYWYRQTLGQGPEFLTYFQNEAQLEKSRLLSDRFSAERPKGSFSTLEIQRTEQGDSAMYLCASSSRLQGGVETQYFGPGTRLLVL.

This clonotype was found many times. V and J are TRBV7-2 and TRBJ2-5, with D perhaps matching TRBD2 (5 bases). V lost 2 bases and J lost 1, with 11 bases in between. This CDR3 is 15 amino acids long. CDR1 and CDR2 from the germline V gene are SGHTA and FQGNSA. The CDR3 sequence is CASSLLAGLQETQYF. In DNA form, the CDR3 reads TGTGCCAGCAGCTTATTGGCGGGCCTCCAAGAGACCCAGTACTTC. Full variable domain (rest looked up from reference TRBV7-2 and TRBJ2-5): GAGVSQSPSNKVTEKGKDVELRCDPISGHTALYWYRQSLGQGLEFLIYFQGNSAPDKSGLPSDRFSAERTGGSVSTLTIQRTQQEDSAVYLCASSLLAGLQETQYFGPGTRLLVL.